The text below deals with one T cell receptor (beta chain). Antigen unknown. V trimming: 10 bases; J trimming: 9 bases; junction bases outside the gene matches: 23. CDR1 and CDR2 from the germline V gene are SGHAT and FQNNGV. The length of the CDR3 is 16 residues. This entry belongs to a study of T-cell reconstitution after alpha-beta-depleted transplantation in children. Study-wide findings and caveats: Some patients' high day-60 TCRbeta diversity was attributed to recipient cells surviving conditioning. The authors attributed T-cell counts and diversity one year after transplant mostly to newly produced T cells. Where alpha-beta T cells came from about two months after transplant was reportedly several hundred expanded graft clones.

Unique molecular identifiers were used to barcode this TCRbeta library. TCRdb re-analysed the PCR reads in MiXCR, keeping a single row per CDR3 protein. The repertoire includes roughly 110,000 distinct CDR3 sequences, over 9% of them detected once, and under 40% sits in the top ten. The chain employs TRBV11-2 and TRBJ2-7; 8 bases line up with TRBD1. The sequenced sample was PBMCs, obtained before TCRalphabeta/CD19-depleted stem cell transplant. The TCR originated in a boy under 10 years old with acute lymphoblastic leukemia, due to receive a stem cell transplant. Here the CDR3 DNA reads TGTGCCACACGGGCAGGGGGCGAACCTTTAAAACGGTCGCAGTACTTC. Amino acids: CATRAGGEPLKRSQYF.